This record covers a single TCR beta chain. Its antigen is still unknown. The sample is drawn from a study of spatial heterogeneity in lung cancer. The V end was cut by 3 bases, the J end by 5 bases, with 10 bases between. CDR3 size: 13 residues. The time point was: sample taken at primary tumor resection. Frozen PBMC, nontumor lung or tumor provided whole RNA, which was sequenced unsorted. Findings and caveats of the study: More often at tumor resection than at routine follow-up, ubiquitous expanded tumor TCRs were detected in the blood.

TCRdb passed the 5' RACE reads through MiXCR, listing each CDR3 protein once. Of tens of thousands of distinct CDR3 sequences in the sample, roughly 12% are singletons; the top ten hold more than 40%. The chain couples TRBV12-3 or TRBV12-4 to TRBJ2-5; D is perhaps TRBD2 (6 bases). Here the sequenced sample was PBMCs, taken at surgery. The origin of this receptor is a male donor with early-stage non-small cell lung cancer. The CDR3, as DNA: TGTGCCAGCAGTTTGACTAGACGGGAGACCCAGTACTTC. It yields the protein CASSLTRRETQYF.